This paragraph covers one TCR beta chain sequence. Its antigen has not been determined. No much larger clone exists at a distance of one base, and base qualities are not known. CDR3 length: 14 amino acids, cysteine to phenylalanine. The CDR3 DNA has 42 bases and is translated from base 1. V loses 4 bases, J loses 8 bases, and the germline ends lie 14 bases apart. Reading the germline V gene (reference sequence) gives CDR1 LGHDT and CDR2 YNNKEL. The data were obtained in a study of T cell responses to AZD1222 COVID-19 vaccine (dated by TCRdb to the early 2020s). As for the study more broadly: AZD1222 recipients given second doses at about 4 weeks or at about 12 weeks were pooled, since spike-specific TCR depth and breadth were not found to differ between the two schedules. A total of 230 to 250 trial participants underwent TCR sequencing, of whom some 200 had received two doses of AZD1222 and roughly 26 had received two doses of the MenACWY control vaccine. Trial participants were enrolled into age subgroups of 18-55, 56-69 and 70-plus years, which contained 148, 28 and 57 TCR-sequenced participants, respectively.

The CDR3 regions of human TCRbeta chains were analyzed by immunosequencing. Per the source publication's procedure: TCRs in the repertoires were matched against a reference library of SARS-CoV-2-specific TCRs that had been generated with the MIRA antigen-specificity platform. Breadth meant the fraction of unique TCRs that were SARS-CoV-2-associated, whereas depth meant the fraction of total T cells that were SARS-CoV-2-associated. Using the MIRA data, each spike-specific TCR was assigned both to the spike region to which the TCR was reactive and to a CD4 or CD8 class. Log10-transformed breadth and depth values were compared by one-way ANOVA with Sidak's multiple comparisons tests. What TCRdb holds here is the immuneACCESS table cut down to in-frame rearrangements. Part of the clones is not present; checked against another copy, under half of the missing clones reflect an unresolved V gene, and the others are unexplained. Clonal size and the V and J genes are those of that table, whereas D and trimming came from the DNA. The sample table shows approximately 79,000 clones, and over 75% are seen once. The ten largest clones add up to roughly 15% of the sample.

Study-level results and caveats: The vaccine-associated CD4 TCRs covered the entire spike protein, and the dominant responses fell in regions 160-218 and 743-854. Reportedly, close to half of the unique spike-specific TCRs recognized epitopes lying outside the regions that are mutated in the B.1.351 and B.1.1.7 variants. The 56-69-year group was small, and its depth increase did not reach significance, likely because of low power. After two AZD1222 doses, spike-specific TCR breadth and depth were significantly higher than at day 0 and than in MenACWY recipients. Most participants were white British and females outnumbered males, and the authors suggested that clonal diversity may have been underestimated. Conclusions about previously exposed vaccinees are limited because only six or seven AZD1222 recipients were SARS-CoV-2 seropositive at baseline. Because no day 14 peak-response samples were available, the repertoires could be characterized only after the peak T cell response.

The sample's time point label, in plain terms: baseline before first vaccination. Vaccinee samples were obtained from the UK trials COV001 and COV002, which included a single-blind randomized controlled phase 2/3 trial of AZD1222 (ChAdOx1 nCoV-19) in healthy adults. Trial participant PBMC samples were collected at day 0 and day 28 after the second dose for TCRbeta chain sequencing. The TCR comes from an adult in good health. The V gene is TRBV3-1 (or the pseudogene TRBV3-2) and the J gene is TRBJ1-4; the D gene is unclear. The specimen comprised peripheral blood, sampled on day 0 of AZD1222 vaccination. The CDR3 in this case is CASSPTLAGEKLFF. The nucleotide sequence reads as follows: TGTGCCAGCAGCCCGACTCTTGCGGGGGAAAAACTGTTTTTT.